The 26 T cell receptor beta chains below all came from one sample that was sequenced in a study of blood T cell repertoires in COVID-19. The table came from immunoSEQ multiplex PCR; TCRdb's copy has only in-frame clones and leaves some out. Of under 200,000 clones detected, approximately 88% appear once; the ten largest clones hold more than 7%. Source material: peripheral blood. These receptors were taken from a woman at least 80 years old with active or convalescent COVID-19.

The gene calls are TRBV19 and TRBJ1-2; 12 nucleotides agree with TRBD1. This CDR3 spans 17 amino acids. Trimming cost V 7 bases and J 2 bases; bases outside gene matches: 11. Per germline, CDR1 LNHDA and CDR2 SQIVND (reference sequence). The CDR3 DNA reads as TGTGCCAGTACCCCTTGGGGACAGGGGGCGAGGAACTATGGCTACACCTTC. It specifies CASTPWGQGARNYGYTF.

CDR3 DNA: TGTGCCAGCAGTCCTACAGGGGGCGGTACCGGGGAGCTGTTTTTT. Amino acids: CASSPTGGGTGELFF. The chain is built from TRBV7-9 and TRBJ2-2; TRBD1 aligns across 9 bases. V was pared by 6 bases and J by 5 bases, with 7 bases of the junction left unmatched. There are 15 residues in the CDR3. Germline V gene lookup returns CDR1 SEHNR and CDR2 FQNEAQ (reference sequence).

This clone occurred once. This chain joins TRBV11-3 and TRBJ2-7; 7 bases map to TRBD1. Germline CDR1 reads SGHNT; CDR2 reads YENEEA. The CDR3 is 14 amino acids. Trimming cost V 5 bases and J 12 bases; bases outside gene matches: 16. This chain's CDR3 is CASSLYPTGEKTYF. The CDR3 DNA follows: TGTGCCAGCAGCCTGTACCCCACAGGGGAAAAGACGTACTTC.

The rearrangement uses TRBV4-3 and TRBJ2-2; D remains ambiguous. Germline V gives CDR1 LGHNA, CDR2 YSLEER. The CDR3 has 14 amino acids. V lost 0 bases, J lost 4 bases, and 6 bases lay in between. In DNA, the CDR3 is TGCGCCAGCAGCCAAGACCGGGTCACCGGGGAGCTGTTTTTT. It codes for CASSQDRVTGELFF.

J is TRBJ1-1 and V is TRBV3-1 (or the pseudogene TRBV3-2), with a weak D call TRBD1 (5 bases). Germline loops: CDR1 LGHDT, CDR2 YNNKEL (reference sequence). The CDR3 covers 11 residues. Trimming removed 1 base at V and 14 bases at J, with 11 bases between. The CDR3 DNA is TGTGCCAGCAGCCAAGGGGGGGACCAGTTCTTT. Translated: CASSQGGDQFF.

Many counts were recorded for this clone. This chain links TRBV7-2 with TRBJ2-3; TRBD2 matches 7 bases. Per germline, CDR1 SGHTA and CDR2 FQGNSA. V gave up 3 bases and J gave up 0 bases; unmatched junction bases: 3. The CDR3 totals 15 residues. The CDR3: CASSFGGGSTDTQYF. The CDR3, as DNA: TGTGCCAGCAGCTTCGGCGGGGGTAGCACAGATACGCAGTATTTT.

V and J are TRBV27 and TRBJ1-2; 12 nucleotides line up with TRBD1. Germline assignment: CDR1 MNHEY and CDR2 SMNVEV (reference sequence). The CDR3 has 19 residues. V was clipped by 5 bases and J by 4 bases; unmatched bases: 17. As DNA, the CDR3 is TGTGCCAGCAGTCCCTCACCGGGGACAGGGGGCGCTGCCCTCTATGGCTACACCTTC. It translates to CASSPSPGTGGAALYGYTF.

This clone showed up just a few times. The rearrangement uses TRBV4-1 and TRBJ2-1, with D possibly being TRBD1 (5 bases). Germline V gene lookup returns CDR1 MGHRA and CDR2 YSYEKL. There are 15 residues in the CDR3. V was pared by 0 bases and J by 10 bases, with 16 bases between. The CDR3 here is CASSQDTQGRGEQFF. The CDR3 DNA is TGCGCCAGCAGCCAAGATACCCAGGGAAGAGGCGAGCAGTTCTTC.

This clone was picked up a small number of times. The chain carries TRBV4-2 and TRBJ2-7; 8 nucleotides line up with TRBD2. The CDR3 is 17 amino acids. Trimming took 1 base from V and 1 from J; bases not matched to a gene: 9. CDR1 and CDR2 (germline): LGHNA, YNFKEQ. CDR3 residues: CASSQGSSGGPSYEQYF. CDR3 coding DNA: TGTGCCAGCAGCCAAGGATCGAGCGGGGGCCCATCCTACGAGCAGTACTTC.

The chain couples TRBV11-2 to TRBJ2-7; 9 bases match TRBD1. With 5 bases clipped from V and 7 bases from J, the junction kept 6 bases outside the gene matches. The CDR3 covers 13 residues. Germline CDR1 reads SGHAT; CDR2 reads FQNNGV. The CDR3 loop is CASSRDRAGEQYF. The CDR3 coding sequence is TGTGCCAGCAGCCGGGACAGGGCGGGAGAGCAGTACTTC.

The chain recombines TRBV19 with TRBJ1-2; D perhaps matches TRBD1 (5 bases). The CDR3 runs 15 residues. The germline gives CDR1 LNHDA, CDR2 SQIVND (reference sequence). Deletions cut 10 bases from V and 4 bases from J, with 22 bases between. In DNA form, the CDR3 reads TGTGCCACCAAATGGGGGGGTTCCGCTCTCTATGGCTACACCTTC. It translates to CATKWGGSALYGYTF.

The rearrangement uses TRBV9 and TRBJ2-7; 12 bases fit TRBD1. Germline V gene data show CDR1 as SGDLS and CDR2 as YYNGEE. The CDR3 covers 15 residues. The trim removed 4 bases at V and 2 bases at J, leaving 4 bases unmatched. The CDR3 protein is CASSPGQGATYEQYF. CDR3 in DNA: TGTGCCAGCAGCCCGGGACAGGGGGCAACCTACGAGCAGTACTTC.

The chain uses TRBV4-1 and TRBJ1-4, with 8 bases lining up with TRBD1. CDR1 and CDR2 from the germline V gene are MGHRA and YSYEKL. V trimming: 4 bases; J trimming: 8 bases; junction bases outside the gene matches: 3. The CDR3 is made up of 13 amino acids. The CDR3, as DNA: TGCGCCAGCAGCCGCGGACAGGGCGAAAAACTGTTTTTT. This encodes CASSRGQGEKLFF.

V usage is TRBV6-5 and J usage is TRBJ1-2, with D maybe TRBD1 (6 bases). With 2 bases removed from V and 7 bases from J, the gap between germline ends came to 17 bases. The CDR3 is made up of 15 amino acids. CDR1 and CDR2 from the germline V gene are MNHEY and SVGAGI. The CDR3 reads CASSYDLWGPSGYTF. The CDR3 DNA reads TGTGCCAGCAGTTACGATCTGTGGGGGCCGTCTGGCTACACCTTC.

Concerning this clone: Other nucleotide sequences in the sample specify the same CDR3. This chain joins TRBV6-5 and TRBJ2-5; the D gene is possibly TRBD1 (6 bases). The germline gives CDR1 MNHEY, CDR2 SVGAGI. The CDR3 covers 13 residues. V was clipped by 2 bases and J by 5 bases, with 9 bases between them. In DNA form, the CDR3 reads TGTGCCAGCAGTTACGGGGGCCAGGAGACCCAGTACTTC. Protein: CASSYGGQETQYF.

The gene calls are TRBV27 and TRBJ2-3; maybe TRBD2 (6 bases). V lost 0 bases to trimming and J lost 5 bases, with 6 bases between them. This CDR3 spans 13 amino acids. Germline CDR1 reads MNHEY; CDR2 reads SMNVEV (reference sequence). CDR3 sequence reads: CASSLSEGDTQYF. The CDR3 DNA follows: TGTGCCAGCAGTTTATCGGAGGGAGATACGCAGTATTTT.

This rearrangement joins TRBV27 to TRBJ2-7; 7 nucleotides line up with TRBD1. The V and J ends lost 9 bases and 7 bases, in that order; junction bases with no gene match: 15. Germline assignment: CDR1 MNHEY and CDR2 SMNVEV (reference sequence). This CDR3 contains 14 residues. The CDR3 reads CASAPSTGSREQYF. In DNA, the CDR3 is TGTGCCAGTGCCCCTTCGACAGGGTCTCGGGAGCAGTACTTC.

This chain joins TRBV3-1 (or the pseudogene TRBV3-2) and TRBJ1-6; 9 nucleotides match TRBD1. This CDR3 spans 13 amino acids. Germline V gene lookup returns CDR1 LGHDT and CDR2 YNNKEL (reference sequence). V was clipped by 9 bases and J by 6 bases; unmatched bases: 3. CDR3 in DNA: TGTGCCAGTAGACAGGGGGGTAATTCACCCCTCCACTTT. Translated, it gives CASRQGGNSPLHF.

The chain combines TRBV12-3 or TRBV12-4 with TRBJ1-2, with unresolved D. The CDR3 loop spans 13 amino acids. Trimming left V 1 base short and J 8 bases short, with 11 bases between. The CDR3: CASSLGEWGGYTF. The CDR3 DNA sequence: TGTGCCAGCAGTTTAGGGGAGTGGGGAGGCTACACCTTC.

This rearrangement joins TRBV9 to TRBJ1-1; the D gene is possibly TRBD1 (5 bases). With 4 bases removed from V and 6 bases from J, the gap between germline ends came to 13 bases. Germline lookup yields CDR1 SGDLS and CDR2 YYNGEE. This CDR3 has 13 amino acids. CDR3 nucleotide sequence: TGTGCCAGCAGCATGCAGGGTAGGGCTGAAGCTTTCTTT. This gives the protein CASSMQGRAEAFF.

The chain carries TRBV10-2 and TRBJ2-1; TRBD1 agrees at 7 bases. J lost 7 bases, V lost 6 bases, and 6 bases had no gene match. Germline loops: CDR1 WSHSY, CDR2 SAAADI. The length of the CDR3 is 13 residues. CDR3 in DNA: TGCGCCAGCAGACAGGGGCAGGGGAATGAGCAGTTCTTC. Translated, it gives CASRQGQGNEQFF.

The table lists this clone with a few counts. The chain combines TRBV3-1 (or the pseudogene TRBV3-2) with TRBJ1-2; the D gene is possibly TRBD1 (5 bases). V was clipped by 4 bases and J by 3 bases, with 12 bases between them. The CDR3 loop spans 14 amino acids. Germline CDR1 LGHDT, CDR2 YNNKEL (reference sequence). The CDR3, as DNA: TGTGCCAGCAGCCGATCCAGGGTTCACTATGGCTACACCTTC. This encodes CASSRSRVHYGYTF.

This clone has just a few counts. V and J are TRBV7-9 and TRBJ2-2; TRBD2 is a possible D gene (6 bases). Germline CDR1 and CDR2: SEHNR and FQNEAQ (reference sequence). The V gene lost 5 bases and the J gene lost 3 bases, with 13 bases spanning the gap. This CDR3 comprises 15 residues. In DNA, the CDR3 is TGTGCCAGCAGCGGGACCGGGAGAGACACCGGGGAGCTGTTTTTT. Its protein product is CASSGTGRDTGELFF.

The chain employs TRBV7-2 and TRBJ1-2; 8 bases map to TRBD1. The V gene end was trimmed by 9 bases and the J gene end by 1 base; junction bases not matched to a gene: 4. The CDR3 runs 13 residues. In germline, CDR1 is SGHTA, CDR2 FQGNSA. The CDR3 DNA reads TGTGCCAGTGGACAGGGATTTAACTATGGCTACACCTTC. It specifies CASGQGFNYGYTF.

This rearrangement joins TRBV27 to TRBJ1-1; a possible D gene is TRBD1 (5 bases). The length of the CDR3 is 14 residues. Trimming took off 6 bases at V and 1 base at J, with 12 bases between the two ends. Germline lookup yields CDR1 MNHEY and CDR2 SMNVEV (reference sequence). DNA for the CDR3: TGTGCCAGCAGCTCTGGACAACCGAACACTGAAGCTTTCTTT. It translates to CASSSGQPNTEAFF.

This clone was seen once. The chain links TRBV19 to TRBJ1-1; D uncertain. V lost 5 bases and J 4 bases, leaving 14 bases between the germline ends. CDR1 is LNHDA and CDR2 is SQIVND in the germline V gene (reference sequence). The CDR3 is made up of 14 amino acids. The CDR3 spells CASSSVGGGTEAFF. Here the CDR3 DNA reads TGTGCCAGTAGTTCCGTCGGAGGAGGCACTGAAGCTTTCTTT.